This entry describes one T cell receptor beta chain. Its antigen is currently unknown. The ends were cut back, 7 bases at V and 7 bases at J, with 13 bases in the middle. The CDR3 loop spans 13 amino acids. Germline loops: CDR1 ENHRY, CDR2 SYGVKD. The sequenced template was cDNA made from the entire isolated RNA. The table came from immunoSEQ multiplex PCR; TCRdb's copy has only in-frame clones and leaves some out. There are 600,000 to 700,000 clones in the sample; around 11% occur only once, and more than 0.1% lies in the top ten. Cell sorting via CD45RO/CCR7/CD25/CD127/CD95/CD27 was performed to obtain CD4+ naive, central memory, regulatory and stem cell-like memory cells. The source of the sample is a study of beta chain features in type 1 diabetes. Findings of the study overall: Moderate but significant shortening of TCRB CDR3s was recorded in all four CD4+ subsets from Type 1 diabetes patients.

This chain connects TRBV10-3 to TRBJ2-2, with D unclear. This TCR derives from a man under 40 with type 1 diabetes. The sample consisted of naive CD4+ T cells from blood. The CDR3 loop reads CAITSGSHGELFF. CDR3 DNA sequence: TGTGCCATCACTTCAGGTTCCCACGGGGAGCTGTTTTTT.